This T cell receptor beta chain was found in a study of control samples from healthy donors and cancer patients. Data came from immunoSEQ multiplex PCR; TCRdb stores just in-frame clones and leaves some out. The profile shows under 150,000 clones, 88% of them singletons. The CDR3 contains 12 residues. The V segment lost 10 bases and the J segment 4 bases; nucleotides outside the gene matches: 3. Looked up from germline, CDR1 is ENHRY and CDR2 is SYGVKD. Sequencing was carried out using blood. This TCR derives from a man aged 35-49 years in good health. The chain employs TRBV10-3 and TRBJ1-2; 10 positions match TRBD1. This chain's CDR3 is CATRTGGYGYTF. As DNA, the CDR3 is TGTGCCACCCGGACAGGGGGCTATGGCTACACCTTC.